This passage covers 19 T cell receptor beta chains from one sample sequenced in a study of PD-1 blockade in classical Hodgkin lymphoma. Documented time point: newly diagnosed, previously untreated cHL patient sample. From thawed PBMCs, CD4+ T cells were purified using magnetic negative selection. The protocol was immunoSEQ multiplex PCR, while the TCRdb copy is restricted to in-frame clones and leaves out a portion. The sample carries roughly 23,000 clones, 90% recorded once. The source material was CD4+ T cells from blood. These receptors originate from a human donor with classical Hodgkin lymphoma.

The chain combines TRBV28 with TRBJ2-5; 9 nucleotides line up with TRBD1. The germline V gene has CDR1 MDHEN and CDR2 SYDVKM. The ends lost 6 bases at V and 5 bases at J; junction bases unmatched: 7. This CDR3 is built from 14 residues. The CDR3 coding sequence is TGTGCCAGCAGCAAGGACAGGGGTATGGAGACCCAGTACTTC. Its translation is CASSKDRGMETQYF.

V is TRBV10-3 and J is TRBJ2-3; the D gene is possibly TRBD1 (6 bases). This CDR3 is built from 15 residues. Germline V gene lookup returns CDR1 ENHRY and CDR2 SYGVKD. Trimming removed 3 bases at V and 4 bases at J, with 14 bases between. The CDR3 sequence: CAISDLNRVSDTQYF. As DNA, the CDR3 is TGTGCCATCAGTGACCTAAACAGGGTGTCAGATACGCAGTATTTT.

V and J are TRBV5-5 and TRBJ1-4; TRBD1 might be the D (5 bases). This CDR3 has 16 amino acids. Trimming removed 1 base from V and 6 bases from J, with 16 bases in between. Germline V gene data show CDR1 as SGHKS and CDR2 as YYEKEE (reference sequence). The CDR3 region has the DNA TGTGCCAGCAGCTTGAATTTCCGGGGGGGAGATGAAAAACTGTTTTTT. This translates into CASSLNFRGGDEKLFF.

The V call is TRBV25-1, the J call TRBJ2-3, with TRBD2 matching over 9 bases. Trimming removed 5 bases from V and 1 base from J; junction bases left unmatched: 7. The CDR3 totals 16 residues. CDR1 is MGHDK, CDR2 SYGVNS, per germline. This chain's CDR3 is CASSPQRTSGTDTQYF. For the CDR3, the DNA is TGTGCCAGCAGTCCTCAACGGACTAGCGGCACAGATACGCAGTATTTT.

V usage is TRBV11-1 and J usage is TRBJ2-4; no reliable D call. The V gene's germline CDR1 is SGHAT and CDR2 FQDESV (reference sequence). The CDR3 runs 14 residues. V was cut by 4 bases and J by 2 bases, with 9 bases left in between. The CDR3 DNA follows: TGTGCCAGCAGCTCCTCCCGGACCAAAAACATTCAGTACTTC. Protein: CASSSSRTKNIQYF.

The chain has TRBV25-1 and TRBJ1-2; D unresolved. V lost 1 base to trimming and J lost 4 bases, with 13 bases between them. Germline V gives CDR1 MGHDK, CDR2 SYGVNS. CDR3 size: 15 residues. The CDR3 nucleotides are TGTGCCAGCAGTGAATCCGGCAGCGTCAGCTATGGCTACACCTTC. Encoded protein: CASSESGSVSYGYTF.

This chain uses TRBV2 with TRBJ1-4; maybe TRBD1 (5 bases). The germline CDR1 and CDR2 sequences are SNHLY and FYNNEI. V was clipped by 6 bases and J by 11 bases, with 19 bases between them. There are 14 residues in the CDR3. The CDR3 DNA follows: TGTGCCAGCAGGGGGGGGACGTCAGCCTCGAAACTGTTTTTT. Translating it yields CASRGGTSASKLFF.

This clone was counted a single time. The rearrangement joins TRBV9 to TRBJ1-5; TRBD1 matches 10 bases. CDR1 is SGDLS and CDR2 is YYNGEE in the germline V gene. The CDR3 contains 14 residues. The ends lost 4 bases at V and 7 bases at J; junction bases unmatched: 5. CDR3 DNA: TGTGCCAGCAGCCCAGGGACAGGGGACCAGCCCCAGCATTTT. It is translated as CASSPGTGDQPQHF.

The chain has TRBV10-3 and TRBJ1-5; D possibly corresponds to TRBD1 (5 bases). Trimming left V 10 bases short and J 10 bases short, with 14 bases between. The CDR3 is made up of 11 amino acids. Germline loops: CDR1 ENHRY, CDR2 SYGVKD. CDR3 coding DNA: TGTGCCACCAGCCCTGGGGGTCCCCAGCATTTT. Translating gives CATSPGGPQHF.

The chain uses TRBV16 and TRBJ2-1; D ambiguous. Trimming took 1 base from V and 5 from J, leaving 15 bases between them. The germline gives CDR1 KGHSY, CDR2 FQNENV. The CDR3 contains 16 residues. CDR3 in amino acids: CASSQWKQFKNNEQFF. In DNA form, the CDR3 reads TGTGCCAGCAGCCAATGGAAACAATTCAAAAACAATGAGCAGTTCTTC.

This chain joins TRBV19 and TRBJ1-5, with D unclear. This CDR3 region has 14 residues. The V gene's germline CDR1 is LNHDA and CDR2 SQIVND (reference sequence). Trimming cost V 2 bases and J 4 bases, with 9 bases left between them. As DNA, the CDR3 is TGTGCCAGTAGTATAATGGATACTAATCAGCCCCAGCATTTT. Its translation: CASSIMDTNQPQHF.

The chain joins TRBV19 to TRBJ1-5, with 7 bases identical to TRBD1. CDR3 length: 16 residues. Trimming removed 4 bases from V and 1 base from J; junction bases left unmatched: 7. Germline V gene sequence: CDR1 LNHDA, CDR2 SQIVND (reference sequence). The CDR3 protein is CASSTQTGRSNQPQHF. The CDR3 DNA follows: TGTGCCAGTAGTACCCAGACAGGGAGAAGCAATCAGCCCCAGCATTTT.

This chain links TRBV6-1 with TRBJ1-1; 7 bases match TRBD1. The CDR3 is 14 residues long. V was clipped by 3 bases and J by 6 bases; unmatched bases: 7. Germline CDR1 reads MNHNS; CDR2 reads SASEGT. The CDR3 region is CASSERPGQPEAFF. CDR3 in DNA: TGTGCCAGCAGTGAGAGACCGGGACAGCCTGAAGCTTTCTTT.

The V gene is TRBV30, the J gene TRBJ2-2; D might be TRBD1 (6 bases). Looked up from germline, CDR1 is GTSNPN and CDR2 is SVGIG (reference sequence). Deletions cut 3 bases from V and 9 bases from J, with 8 bases between. The CDR3 spans 11 residues. The CDR3, as DNA: TGTGCCTGGAGCGGACAGTGGGAGCTGTTTTTT. Protein sequence: CAWSGQWELFF.

The genes are TRBV9 and TRBJ2-2, with 8 nucleotides matching TRBD2. V trimming: 1 base; J trimming: 0 bases; junction bases outside the gene matches: 5. This CDR3 contains 17 residues. The germline V gene encodes CDR1 SGDLS and CDR2 YYNGEE. The CDR3 is CASSVRAGGANTGELFF. DNA for the CDR3: TGTGCCAGCAGCGTACGGGCGGGAGGAGCGAACACCGGGGAGCTGTTTTTT.

The rearrangement links TRBV5-1 to TRBJ2-1, with D maybe TRBD1 (6 bases). In germline, CDR1 is SGHRS, CDR2 YFSETQ. V shed 2 bases and J shed 2 bases, with 14 bases lying between them. The CDR3 is 16 residues long. The CDR3 DNA follows: TGCGCCAGCAGCTTAATCCCGAGACAGGCCTACAATGAGCAGTTCTTC. The encoded protein is CASSLIPRQAYNEQFF.

J is TRBJ2-7 and V is TRBV5-1, with a tentative D call TRBD1 (5 bases). V lost 0 bases to trimming and J lost 3 bases, with 10 bases between them. The CDR3 is made up of 14 amino acids. Germline V gene sequence: CDR1 SGHRS, CDR2 YFSETQ. CDR3 amino acids: CASSLVGQGYEQYF. The CDR3 bases are TGCGCCAGCAGCTTGGTAGGTCAGGGCTACGAGCAGTACTTC.

V and J are TRBV19 and TRBJ1-1; weak D call: TRBD1 (5 bases). The CDR3 is made up of 15 amino acids. Germline V CDR1 and CDR2: LNHDA, SQIVND (reference sequence). V was clipped by 2 bases and J by 0 bases, with 10 bases between them. This CDR3 is CASSIFGRVNTEAFF. The CDR3 DNA reads TGTGCCAGTAGTATATTCGGCAGGGTGAACACTGAAGCTTTCTTT.

The chain is built from TRBV5-1 and TRBJ2-3; no firm D call. V was shortened by 0 bases and J by 1 base, with 6 bases between the two germline ends. The germline CDR1 and CDR2 sequences are SGHRS and YFSETQ. The CDR3 length is 14 residues. CDR3 nucleotide sequence: TGCGCCAGCAGCTTGGCCCGGGGCACAGATACGCAGTATTTT. It yields the protein CASSLARGTDTQYF.